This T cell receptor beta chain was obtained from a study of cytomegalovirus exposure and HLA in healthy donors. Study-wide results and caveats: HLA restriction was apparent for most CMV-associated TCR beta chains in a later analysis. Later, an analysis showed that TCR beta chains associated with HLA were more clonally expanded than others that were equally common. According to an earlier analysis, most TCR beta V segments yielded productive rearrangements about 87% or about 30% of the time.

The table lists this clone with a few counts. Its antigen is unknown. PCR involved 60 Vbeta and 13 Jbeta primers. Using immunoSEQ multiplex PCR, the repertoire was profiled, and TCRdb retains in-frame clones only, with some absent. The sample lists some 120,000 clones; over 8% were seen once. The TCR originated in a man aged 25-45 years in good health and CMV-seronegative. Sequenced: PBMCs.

CDR3 protein: CASSVSGNTEAFF. Written as DNA, the CDR3 is TGTGCCAGCAGTGTCTCGGGGAACACTGAAGCTTTCTTT. The gene calls are TRBV6-1 and TRBJ1-1; D is unclear. V was trimmed by 4 bases and J by 1 base, leaving 7 bases between them. CDR1 is MNHNS and CDR2 is SASEGT in the germline V gene. This CDR3 is built from 13 residues.